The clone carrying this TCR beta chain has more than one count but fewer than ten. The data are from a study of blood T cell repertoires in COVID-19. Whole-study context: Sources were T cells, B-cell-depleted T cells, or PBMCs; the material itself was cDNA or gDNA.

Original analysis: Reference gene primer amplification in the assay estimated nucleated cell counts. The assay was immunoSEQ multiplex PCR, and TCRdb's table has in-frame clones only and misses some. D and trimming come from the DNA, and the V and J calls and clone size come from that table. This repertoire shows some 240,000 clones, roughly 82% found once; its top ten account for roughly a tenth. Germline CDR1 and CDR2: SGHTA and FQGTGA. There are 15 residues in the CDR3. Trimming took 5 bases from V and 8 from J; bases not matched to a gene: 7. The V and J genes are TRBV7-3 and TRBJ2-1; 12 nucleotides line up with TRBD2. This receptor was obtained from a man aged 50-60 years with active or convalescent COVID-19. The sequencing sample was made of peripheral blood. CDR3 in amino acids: CASSPLAGGSDEQFF. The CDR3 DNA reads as TGTGCCAGCAGCCCTCTAGCGGGGGGGTCCGATGAGCAGTTCTTC.